Following are 22 T cell receptor beta chains from one sample sequenced in a study of blood T cell repertoires in COVID-19. Sequenced by immunoSEQ multiplex PCR; TCRdb stores in-frame clones only, minus some. This table holds about 100,000 clones, 70% to 90% found once. Sequencing was carried out using peripheral blood. Receptor source: a human donor in a cohort sampled during active COVID-19.

This chain connects TRBV10-3 to TRBJ2-3; 12 bases are shared with TRBD1. The CDR3 extends over 16 amino acids. Germline CDR1 is ENHRY and CDR2 is SYGVKD. V lost 4 bases and J lost 4; bases outside the gene matches: 6. The CDR3 coding sequence is TGTGCCATCAGTGTAGTGAGGGACAGGGGGCCAGATACGCAGTATTTT. Protein product: CAISVVRDRGPDTQYF.

The chain carries TRBV5-6 and TRBJ2-1, with TRBD1 as a possible D gene (5 bases). The V gene lost 0 bases and the J gene lost 0 bases, with 13 bases spanning the gap. This CDR3 comprises 17 residues. CDR1 is SGHDT, CDR2 YYEEEE, per germline. The CDR3 spells CASSLVVGPSSYNEQFF. DNA for the CDR3: TGTGCCAGCAGCTTGGTCGTGGGGCCCAGCTCCTACAATGAGCAGTTCTTC.

The chain combines TRBV2 with TRBJ2-7, with 7 bases lining up with TRBD2. Losses at the gene ends were 6 bases for V and 7 bases for J; bases not matched to a gene: 12. The CDR3 totals 14 residues. Germline CDR1 is SNHLY and CDR2 is FYNNEI. The CDR3 spells CASRTREGPGEQYF. CDR3 sequence (DNA): TGTGCCAGCAGGACGAGGGAGGGCCCAGGGGAGCAGTACTTC.

The rearrangement joins TRBV7-9 to TRBJ1-4; 7 bases map to TRBD1. Germline V gives CDR1 SEHNR, CDR2 FQNEAQ (reference sequence). The length of the CDR3 is 15 residues. The junction had 6 bases not matched to a gene; V was cut back by 5 bases and J by 3 bases. CDR3 coding DNA: TGTGCCAGCAGCCGTACAACAGGGGCTAATGAAAAACTGTTTTTT. Its protein is CASSRTTGANEKLFF.

The chain is built from TRBV19 and TRBJ1-5; 7 bases fit TRBD1. J gave up 7 bases and V 3 bases, and 9 bases lay outside the gene matches. CDR1 is LNHDA, CDR2 SQIVND, per germline (reference sequence). This CDR3 spans 15 amino acids. Here the CDR3 reads CASSMGRQGWQPQHF. The DNA of the CDR3 is TGTGCCAGTAGTATGGGAAGACAGGGCTGGCAGCCCCAGCATTTT.

The V call is TRBV3-1 (or the pseudogene TRBV3-2), the J call TRBJ1-4, with 8 nucleotides matching TRBD1. Germline values: CDR1 LGHDT, CDR2 YNNKEL (reference sequence). The J segment lost 0 bases and the V segment lost 6 bases, leaving 0 bases of the junction unmatched. This CDR3 is 14 amino acids long. Here the CDR3 DNA reads TGTGCCAGCAGACAGGGGGCAACTAATGAAAAACTGTTTTTT. Translation gives CASRQGATNEKLFF.

The DNA for the CDR3 is TGTGCCAGCAGCTACCAGCGGGAGGACAATGAGCAGTTCTTC. It codes for CASSYQREDNEQFF. The chain joins TRBV7-9 to TRBJ2-1, with 9 bases aligning to TRBD2. This CDR3 is built from 14 residues. V lost 4 bases and J lost 5; bases outside the gene matches: 3. The germline V gene has CDR1 SEHNR and CDR2 FQNEAQ (reference sequence).

The CDR3 bases are TGTGCCAGCAATCGGAACACCGGGGAGCTGTTTTTT. Its protein product is CASNRNTGELFF. The genes are TRBV12-3 or TRBV12-4 and TRBJ2-2; D gene ambiguous. CDR3 size: 12 residues. Trimming left V 7 bases short and J 1 base short, with 4 bases between.

A single count supports this clone. This chain links TRBV5-4 with TRBJ1-1, with TRBD1 as a possible D gene (5 bases). With 0 bases removed from V and 1 base from J, the gap between germline ends came to 7 bases. The CDR3 loop spans 14 amino acids. CDR1 and CDR2 (germline): SGHNT, YYREEE (reference sequence). Here the CDR3 DNA reads TGTGCCAGCAGCTTGGTGGGGCGGAACACTGAAGCTTTCTTT. This codes for CASSLVGRNTEAFF.

This rearrangement joins TRBV30 to TRBJ2-7; 9 nucleotides agree with TRBD1. CDR1 is GTSNPN, CDR2 SVGIG, per germline (reference sequence). The CDR3 spans 15 residues. Unmatched junction bases numbered 10, after V lost 2 bases and J lost 5 bases. The CDR3 nucleotides are TGTGCCTGGAGTTTATCCGGGACAGGGAGGCACGAGCAGTACTTC. Its translation: CAWSLSGTGRHEQYF. The entire variable domain, with the rest obtained from reference TRBV30 and TRBJ2-7, is as follows: SQTIHQWPATLVQPVGSPLSLECTVEGTSNPNLYWYRQAAGRGLQLLFYSVGIGQISSEVPQNLSASRPQDRQFILSSKKLLLSDSGFYLCAWSLSGTGRHEQYFGPGTRLTVT.

The CDR3 DNA is TGTGCCAGCAGCGTAGGAGACAGGACTCGTGGCTACACCTTC. Residues: CASSVGDRTRGYTF. This chain uses TRBV9 with TRBJ1-2; weak D call: TRBD1 (6 bases). Germline loops: CDR1 SGDLS, CDR2 YYNGEE. CDR3 length: 14 amino acids. V dropped 0 bases and J dropped 7 bases, with 13 bases sitting between them.

The V gene is TRBV19, the J gene TRBJ2-3, with 11 bases fitting TRBD2. With 4 bases clipped from V and 3 bases from J, the junction kept 3 bases outside the gene matches. This CDR3 has 15 residues. The germline CDR1 and CDR2 sequences are LNHDA and SQIVND (reference sequence). The CDR3 region has the DNA TGTGCCAGTAGTAAGACTAGCGGGATTACAGATACGCAGTATTTT. Its translation: CASSKTSGITDTQYF.

The chain uses TRBV7-9 and TRBJ1-5; 9 bases line up with TRBD1. Looked up from germline, CDR1 is SEHNR and CDR2 is FQNEAQ (reference sequence). This CDR3 spans 15 amino acids. The junction had 9 bases not matched to a gene; V was cut back by 5 bases and J by 7 bases. The CDR3 DNA reads TGTGCCAGCAGCCGGACAGGGGCGGCTGGGCAGCCCCAGCATTTT. It yields the protein CASSRTGAAGQPQHF.

CDR3: CASRGQLGTEAFF. The CDR3 DNA is TGTGCCAGCAGGGGACAGTTAGGAACTGAAGCTTTCTTT. This chain connects TRBV2 to TRBJ1-1; 7 bases fit TRBD1. CDR1 and CDR2 (germline): SNHLY, FYNNEI. There are 13 residues in the CDR3. V gave up 6 bases and J gave up 5 bases; unmatched junction bases: 6. Full variable domain (rest looked up from reference TRBV2 and TRBJ1-1): EPEVTQTPSHQVTQMGQEVILRCVPISNHLYFYWYRQILGQKVEFLVSFYNNEISEKSEIFDDQFSVERPDGSNFTLKIRSTKLEDSAMYFCASRGQLGTEAFFGQGTRLTVV.

This chain joins TRBV11-2 and TRBJ2-7; TRBD1 agrees at 7 bases. With V trimmed by 1 base and J by 1 base, 4 bases remained unmatched. Germline values: CDR1 SGHAT, CDR2 FQNNGV. The CDR3 totals 15 residues. The CDR3 DNA is TGTGCCAGCAGCTTAGGTCCGACAGGGTCCTACGAGCAGTACTTC. Its protein product is CASSLGPTGSYEQYF.

Regarding this clone: Other DNA sequences in this sample translate to the same CDR3. The chain joins TRBV18 to TRBJ1-4; D is uncertain. With 6 bases removed from V and 0 bases from J, the gap between germline ends came to 8 bases. Looked up from germline, CDR1 is KGHSH and CDR2 is LQKENI. The CDR3 is 14 amino acids. CDR3 sequence reads: CASSRGATNEKLFF. CDR3 in DNA: TGTGCCAGCTCCCGGGGAGCAACTAATGAAAAACTGTTTTTT.

This clone was counted a single time. The chain carries TRBV19 and TRBJ1-1; 7 bases agree with TRBD1. The CDR3 extends over 14 amino acids. Germline trimming cut 4 bases from V and 6 bases from J; bases unmatched to any gene: 8. Germline V CDR1 and CDR2: LNHDA, SQIVND (reference sequence). CDR3: CASSTKTGLAEAFF. CDR3 sequence (DNA): TGTGCCAGTAGTACGAAGACAGGGTTAGCTGAAGCTTTCTTT.

The chain carries TRBV7-9 and TRBJ2-3; 8 bases match TRBD1. This CDR3 is built from 16 residues. V trimming: 5 bases; J trimming: 6 bases; junction bases outside the gene matches: 13. Germline CDR1 is SEHNR and CDR2 is FQNEAQ (reference sequence). For the CDR3, the DNA is TGTGCCAGCAGCCCGACCCGCCTTGACAGGGGTGATACGCAGTATTTT. Translating gives CASSPTRLDRGDTQYF.

V usage is TRBV24-1 and J usage is TRBJ2-3, with 7 positions matching TRBD2. The CDR3 totals 16 residues. After removal of 2 bases from V and 2 bases from J, the junction contained 6 bases not matched to a gene. Germline V gene data show CDR1 as KGHDR and CDR2 as SFDVKD. The CDR3 nucleotides are TGTGCCACCAGTGATTCCAAAGCGGGAATCACAGATACGCAGTATTTT. It yields the protein CATSDSKAGITDTQYF.

The V gene is TRBV27, the J gene TRBJ2-7, with 10 nucleotides matching TRBD2. The germline CDR1 and CDR2 sequences are MNHEY and SMNVEV (reference sequence). Unmatched junction bases numbered 5, after V lost 7 bases and J lost 5 bases. The CDR3 contains 13 residues. CDR3 DNA sequence: TGTGCCAGCACCCCTAGCGGGAGCAACGAGCAGTACTTC. Its translation: CASTPSGSNEQYF.

The chain recombines TRBV10-3 with TRBJ2-3; weak D call: TRBD1 (6 bases). The ends were cut back, 3 bases at V and 5 bases at J, with 9 bases in the middle. Germline V gives CDR1 ENHRY, CDR2 SYGVKD. The CDR3 length is 13 residues. In DNA form, the CDR3 reads TGTGCCATCAGTGACCGGGACATAGATACGCAGTATTTT. Its protein product is CAISDRDIDTQYF.

The V gene is TRBV4-1, the J gene TRBJ2-5; maybe TRBD2 (6 bases). The ends were cut back, 3 bases at V and 2 bases at J, with 13 bases in the middle. This CDR3 region has 15 residues. Germline CDR1 reads MGHRA; CDR2 reads YSYEKL. The CDR3 DNA reads as TGCGCCAGCAGCCACCGGGAGTGGGCGCAAGAGACCCAGTACTTC. It specifies CASSHREWAQETQYF.